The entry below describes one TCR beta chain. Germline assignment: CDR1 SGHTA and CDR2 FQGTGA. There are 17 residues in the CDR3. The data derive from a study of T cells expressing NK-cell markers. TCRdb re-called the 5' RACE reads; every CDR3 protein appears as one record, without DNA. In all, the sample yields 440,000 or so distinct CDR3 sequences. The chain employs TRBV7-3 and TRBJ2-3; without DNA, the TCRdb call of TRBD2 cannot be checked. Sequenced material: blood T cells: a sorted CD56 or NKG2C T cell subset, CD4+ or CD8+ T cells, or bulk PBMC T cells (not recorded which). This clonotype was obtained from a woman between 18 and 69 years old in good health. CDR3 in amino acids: CASSMYPRDSYTDTQYF.